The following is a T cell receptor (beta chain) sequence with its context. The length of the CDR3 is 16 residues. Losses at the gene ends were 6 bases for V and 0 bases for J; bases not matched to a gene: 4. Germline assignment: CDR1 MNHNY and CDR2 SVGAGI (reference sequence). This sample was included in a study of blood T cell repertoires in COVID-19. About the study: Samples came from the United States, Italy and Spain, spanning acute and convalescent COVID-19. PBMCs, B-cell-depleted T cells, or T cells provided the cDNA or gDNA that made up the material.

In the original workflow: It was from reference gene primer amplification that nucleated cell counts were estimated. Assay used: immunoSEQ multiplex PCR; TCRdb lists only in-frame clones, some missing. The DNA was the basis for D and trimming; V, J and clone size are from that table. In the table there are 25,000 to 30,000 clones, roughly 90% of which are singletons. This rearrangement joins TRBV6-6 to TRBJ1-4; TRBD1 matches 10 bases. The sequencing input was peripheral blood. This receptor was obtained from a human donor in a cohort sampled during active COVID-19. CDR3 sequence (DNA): TGTGCCAGCAGAGACAGGGGGCCTGCAACTAATGAAAAACTGTTTTTT. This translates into CASRDRGPATNEKLFF.